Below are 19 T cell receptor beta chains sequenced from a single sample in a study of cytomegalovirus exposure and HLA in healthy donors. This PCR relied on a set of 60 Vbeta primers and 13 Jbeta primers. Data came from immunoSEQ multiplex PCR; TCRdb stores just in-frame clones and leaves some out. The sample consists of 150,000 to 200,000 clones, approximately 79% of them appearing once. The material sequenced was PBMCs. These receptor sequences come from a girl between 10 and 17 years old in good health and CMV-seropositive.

The CDR3 reads CASSEARGLIARGAFTQYF. CDR3 sequence (DNA): TGTGCCAGCAGTGAAGCGCGAGGGTTGATTGCCAGGGGAGCCTTTACGCAGTATTTT. V is TRBV2 and J is TRBJ2-3; weak D call: TRBD1 (6 bases). The CDR3 has 19 amino acids. Germline V gives CDR1 SNHLY, CDR2 FYNNEI. The V and J ends lost 0 bases and 8 bases respectively, with 27 bases between them.

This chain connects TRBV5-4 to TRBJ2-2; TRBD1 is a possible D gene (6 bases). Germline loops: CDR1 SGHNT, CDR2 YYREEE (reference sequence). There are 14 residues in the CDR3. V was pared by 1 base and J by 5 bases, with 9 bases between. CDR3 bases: TGTGCCAGCAGCTTGACAGGGCGGACCGGGGAGCTGTTTTTT. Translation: CASSLTGRTGELFF.

Here the CDR3 DNA reads TGCAGCGTTGAAAGGAGAGAGGAGAACTATGGCTACACCTTC. Its translation: CSVERREENYGYTF. V and J are TRBV29-1 and TRBJ1-2, with D unresolved. The CDR3 is made up of 14 amino acids. Germline assignment: CDR1 SQVTM and CDR2 ANQGSEA. V was trimmed by 2 bases and J by 2 bases, leaving 12 bases between them.

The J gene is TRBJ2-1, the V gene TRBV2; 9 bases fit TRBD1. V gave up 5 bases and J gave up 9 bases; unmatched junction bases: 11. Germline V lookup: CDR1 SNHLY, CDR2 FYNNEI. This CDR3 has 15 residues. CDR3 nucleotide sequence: TGTGCCAGCAGTTTCCCGGGACAGGGTGGTAGTGAGCAGTTCTTC. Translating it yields CASSFPGQGGSEQFF. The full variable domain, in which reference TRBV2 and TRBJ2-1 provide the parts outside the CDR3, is EPEVTQTPSHQVTQMGQEVILRCVPISNHLYFYWYRQILGQKVEFLVSFYNNEISEKSEIFDDQFSVERPDGSNFTLKIRSTKLEDSAMYFCASSFPGQGGSEQFFGPGTRLTVL.

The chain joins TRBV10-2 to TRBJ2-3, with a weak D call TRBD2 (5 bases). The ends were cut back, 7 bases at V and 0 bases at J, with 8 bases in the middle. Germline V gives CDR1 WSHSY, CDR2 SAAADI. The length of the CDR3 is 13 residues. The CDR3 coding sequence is TGCGCCAGCAAGGACTTCAGCACAGATACGCAGTATTTT. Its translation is CASKDFSTDTQYF.

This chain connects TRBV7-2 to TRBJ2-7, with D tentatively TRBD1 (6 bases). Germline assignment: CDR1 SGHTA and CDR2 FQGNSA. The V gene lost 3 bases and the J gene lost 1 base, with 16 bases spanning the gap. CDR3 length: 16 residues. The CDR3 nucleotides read TGTGCCAGCAGCTTTATTTCTGTCGGACAGTCCTACGAGCAGTACTTC. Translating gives CASSFISVGQSYEQYF.

The CDR3 sequence is CASSSQGPYEQYF. CDR3 bases: TGTGCCAGCAGCTCTCAGGGCCCCTACGAGCAGTACTTC. The chain has TRBV11-2 and TRBJ2-7, with D possibly being TRBD1 (5 bases). Germline V CDR1 and CDR2: SGHAT, FQNNGV. V shed 4 bases and J shed 2 bases, with 9 bases lying between them. CDR3 size: 13 residues.

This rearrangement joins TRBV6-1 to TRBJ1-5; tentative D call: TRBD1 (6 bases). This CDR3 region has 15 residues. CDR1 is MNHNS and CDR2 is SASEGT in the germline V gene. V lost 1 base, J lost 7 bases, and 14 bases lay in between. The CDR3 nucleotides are TGTGCCAGCAGTGAAGAGGTACAGGGTAGCCAGCCCCAGCATTTT. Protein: CASSEEVQGSQPQHF.

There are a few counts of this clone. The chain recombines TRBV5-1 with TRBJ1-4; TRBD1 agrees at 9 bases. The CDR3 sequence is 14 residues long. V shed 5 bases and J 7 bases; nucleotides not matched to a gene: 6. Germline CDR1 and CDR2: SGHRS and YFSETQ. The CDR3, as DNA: TGCGCCAGCAGTCATGGGACAGGGACTGAAAAACTGTTTTTT. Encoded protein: CASSHGTGTEKLFF.

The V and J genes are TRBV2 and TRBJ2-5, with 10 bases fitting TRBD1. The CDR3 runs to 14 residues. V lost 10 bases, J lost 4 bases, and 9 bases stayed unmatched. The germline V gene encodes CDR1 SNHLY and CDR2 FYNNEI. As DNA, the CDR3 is TGTGCCACCACGGGACAGGGGACGGGAGAGACCCAGTACTTC. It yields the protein CATTGQGTGETQYF.

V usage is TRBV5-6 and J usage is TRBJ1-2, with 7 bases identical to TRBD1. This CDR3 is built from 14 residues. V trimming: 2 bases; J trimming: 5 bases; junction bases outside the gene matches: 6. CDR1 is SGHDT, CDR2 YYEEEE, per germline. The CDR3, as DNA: TGTGCCAGCAGCTTAGACAGGGCCATATATGGCTACACCTTC. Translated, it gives CASSLDRAIYGYTF.

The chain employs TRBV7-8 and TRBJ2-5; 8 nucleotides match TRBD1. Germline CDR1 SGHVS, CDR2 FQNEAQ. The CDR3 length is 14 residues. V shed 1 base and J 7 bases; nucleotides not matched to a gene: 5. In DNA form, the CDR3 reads TGTGCCAGCAGCTTAGGTGGACAGGGACGGACCCAGTACTTC. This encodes CASSLGGQGRTQYF.

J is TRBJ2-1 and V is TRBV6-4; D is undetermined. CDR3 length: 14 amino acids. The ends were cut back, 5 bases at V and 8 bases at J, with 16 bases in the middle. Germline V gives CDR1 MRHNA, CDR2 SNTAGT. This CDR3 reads CASSPYPLGYEQFF. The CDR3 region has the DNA TGTGCCAGCAGTCCATACCCGCTAGGCTATGAGCAGTTCTTC.

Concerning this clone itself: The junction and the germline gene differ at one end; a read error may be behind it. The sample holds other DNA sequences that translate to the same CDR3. The DNA of the CDR3 is TGCGCCAGCACCCTCCGGAACTATGGCTACACCTTC. Residues: CASTLRNYGYTF. This chain connects TRBV7-9 to TRBJ1-2; D call uncertain. The germline gives CDR1 SEHNR, CDR2 FQNEAQ (reference sequence). CDR3 length: 12 amino acids.

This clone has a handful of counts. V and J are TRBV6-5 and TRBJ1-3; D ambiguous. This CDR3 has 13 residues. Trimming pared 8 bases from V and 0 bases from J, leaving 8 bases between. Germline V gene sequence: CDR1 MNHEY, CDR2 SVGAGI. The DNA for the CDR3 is TGTGCCAGCGGGCAGAACTCTGGAAACACCATATATTTT. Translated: CASGQNSGNTIYF.

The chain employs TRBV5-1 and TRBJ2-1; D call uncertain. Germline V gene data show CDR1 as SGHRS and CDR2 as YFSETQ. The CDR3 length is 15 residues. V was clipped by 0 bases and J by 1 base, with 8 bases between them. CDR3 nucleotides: TGCGCCAGCAGCTTGGACCTCCTATCCTACAATGAGCAGTTCTTC. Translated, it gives CASSLDLLSYNEQFF.

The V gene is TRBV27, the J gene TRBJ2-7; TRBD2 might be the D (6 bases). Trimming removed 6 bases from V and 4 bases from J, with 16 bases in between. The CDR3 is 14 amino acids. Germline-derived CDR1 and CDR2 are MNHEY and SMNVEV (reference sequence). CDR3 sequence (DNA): TGTGCCAGCAGCCGGGGAGCTGGAGGGTACGAGCAGTACTTC. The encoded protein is CASSRGAGGYEQYF.

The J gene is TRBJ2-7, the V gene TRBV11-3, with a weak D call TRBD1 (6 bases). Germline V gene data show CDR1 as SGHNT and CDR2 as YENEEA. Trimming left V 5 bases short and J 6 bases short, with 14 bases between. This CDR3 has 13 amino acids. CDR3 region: CASSVGHPGEQYF. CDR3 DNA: TGTGCCAGCAGCGTGGGACACCCGGGCGAGCAGTACTTC.

The CDR3 here is CASSQGTGATYQPQHF. In nucleotides, the CDR3 is TGCGCCAGCAGCCAAGGTACAGGGGCCACATACCAGCCCCAGCATTTT. This chain connects TRBV4-1 to TRBJ1-5; the match to TRBD1 covers 7 bases. J was trimmed by 7 bases and V by 1 base; bases with no gene match: 10. CDR3 length: 16 residues. In germline, CDR1 is MGHRA, CDR2 YSYEKL.